The clone carrying this T cell receptor beta chain was recorded at least ten times. These data come from a study of metastatic and nonmetastatic thyroid tumors. Across the whole study: Samples came from malignant and benign thyroid patients, and repertoires were compared across blood and tumor or nodule tissue.

V lost 8 bases and J lost 1, with 14 bases in between. Germline values: CDR1 MNHNS, CDR2 SASEGT. This CDR3 has 14 residues. With MiXCR, TCRdb reprocessed the PCR reads. Of around 89,000 clones listed, 15% are singletons. Each patient went into thyroid surgery without having received any treatment. This TCR derives from a female donor with papillary thyroid cancer or a benign thyroid nodule (not recorded which). Some clones in this sample may be carry-over from other donors' samples. The specimen sequenced was blood. The rearrangement uses TRBV6-1 and TRBJ1-2, with D unresolved. This chain's CDR3 is CASGRSYLNYGYTF. In DNA form, the CDR3 reads TGTGCCAGCGGCCGTTCGTACCTTAACTATGGCTACACCTTC.